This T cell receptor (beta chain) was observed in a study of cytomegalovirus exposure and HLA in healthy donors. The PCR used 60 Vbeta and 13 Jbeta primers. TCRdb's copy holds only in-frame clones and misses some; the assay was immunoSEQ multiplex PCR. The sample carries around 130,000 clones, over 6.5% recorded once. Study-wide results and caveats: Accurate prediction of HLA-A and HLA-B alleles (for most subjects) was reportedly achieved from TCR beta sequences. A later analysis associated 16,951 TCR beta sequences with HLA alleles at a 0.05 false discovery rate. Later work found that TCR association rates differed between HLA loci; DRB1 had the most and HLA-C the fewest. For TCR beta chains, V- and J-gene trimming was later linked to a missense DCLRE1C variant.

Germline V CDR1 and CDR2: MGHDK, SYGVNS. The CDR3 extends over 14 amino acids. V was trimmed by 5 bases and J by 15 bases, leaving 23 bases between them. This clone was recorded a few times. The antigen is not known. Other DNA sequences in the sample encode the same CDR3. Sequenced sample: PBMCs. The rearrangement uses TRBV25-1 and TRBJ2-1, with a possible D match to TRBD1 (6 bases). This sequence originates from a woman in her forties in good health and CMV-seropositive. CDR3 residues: CASSLARGRPQPFF. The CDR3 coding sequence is TGTGCCAGCAGTCTTGCCAGGGGTCGTCCGCAACCGTTCTTC.